This section outlines one T cell receptor beta chain sequence together with its context. The entry originates in a study of blood T cell repertoires in COVID-19. Study summary: Sites across the United States, Italy and Spain contributed samples from acute and convalescent COVID-19. PBMCs, B-cell-depleted T cells, or T cells provided the cDNA or gDNA that made up the material.

Authors' data handling: Amplified reference gene primers provided the basis for estimating nucleated cell counts. Assay used: immunoSEQ multiplex PCR; TCRdb lists only in-frame clones, some missing. V and J calls and clone size are copied from that table; D and trimming were computed from the DNA. The table has more than 200,000 clones, about 86% seen once. This TCR derives from a man in his fifties or sixties with active or convalescent COVID-19. Sequences were obtained from peripheral blood.

The CDR3 bases are TGTGCCAGTTCCGGGACACACACAGATACGCAGTATTTT. Translated: CASSGTHTDTQYF. The gene calls are TRBV6-5 and TRBJ2-3; TRBD1 might be the D (6 bases). CDR3 size: 13 residues. V lost 9 bases, J lost 2 bases, and 12 bases lay in between. Per the germline V gene, CDR1 is MNHEY and CDR2 is SVGAGI.